A single sample gave rise to the 30 T cell receptor beta chains below, sequenced in a study of read filtering for tumor transcriptome and immune sequencing. From approximately 430 ng of RNA, a library with molecular barcoded alpha/delta and beta/gamma adaptors was made. TCRdb independently ran MiXCR on the reads; one entry per CDR3 protein. The table lists around 130,000 distinct CDR3 sequences, approximately 13% of them singletons, with roughly 9.6% in the top ten. Input material: a population of CD138-negative cells sorted from bone marrow. The receptors were gathered from a donor at least 40 years old with multiple myeloma.

This clonotype was observed at least ten times. The V call is TRBV19, the J call TRBJ2-1; 10 nucleotides match TRBD2. The length of the CDR3 is 15 residues. Germline CDR1 LNHDA, CDR2 SQIVND (reference sequence). V was pared by 3 bases and J by 9 bases, with 8 bases of the junction left unmatched. The CDR3 protein is CASSIGSGRNGEQFF. The CDR3 DNA reads TGTGCCAGTAGTATCGGTAGCGGGAGGAACGGTGAGCAGTTCTTC.

This clonotype was observed many times. The chain uses TRBV20-1 and TRBJ2-3; no clear D gene. V was trimmed by 5 bases and J by 5 bases, leaving 8 bases between them. CDR3 length: 11 residues. Germline CDR1 and CDR2: DFQATT and SNEGSKA (reference sequence). The CDR3 DNA follows: TGCAGTGCTGACTGGAAAGATACGCAGTATTTT. Translation gives CSADWKDTQYF.

This clonotype occurred many times. The rearrangement links TRBV3-1 to TRBJ2-1, with 9 nucleotides matching TRBD2. This CDR3 contains 14 residues. V trimming: 5 bases; J trimming: 7 bases; junction bases outside the gene matches: 6. Per the germline V gene, CDR1 is LGHDT and CDR2 is YNNKEL (reference sequence). This CDR3 is CASSGSGGYNEQFF. The CDR3 DNA follows: TGTGCCAGCAGCGGGAGCGGGGGGTATAATGAGCAGTTCTTC.

This clonotype occurred many times. The DNA for the CDR3 is TGTGCCAGCAGTTTGGGTCAGGGGGTTCCGGCAGATACGCAGTATTTT. Its protein is CASSLGQGVPADTQYF. This chain links TRBV12-3 or TRBV12-4 with TRBJ2-3; 7 nucleotides match TRBD1. The CDR3 covers 16 residues. V dropped 3 bases and J dropped 4; count of bases not matched to a gene: 10.

This clonotype was found many times. The V gene is TRBV28, the J gene TRBJ2-1; tentatively, D is TRBD1 (6 bases). Germline CDR1 and CDR2: MDHEN and SYDVKM. The CDR3 consists of 16 residues. V dropped 1 base and J dropped 0 bases, with 10 bases sitting between them. The CDR3 protein is CASSLFRDISYNEQFF. The DNA of the CDR3 is TGTGCCAGCAGTTTATTCCGGGACATCTCCTACAATGAGCAGTTCTTC.

This clonotype was counted many times. The chain is built from TRBV4-2 and TRBJ2-1; 7 bases are a match to TRBD1. The junction had 3 bases not matched to a gene; V was cut back by 2 bases and J by 8 bases. The CDR3 runs 13 residues. CDR1 LGHNA and CDR2 YNFKEQ come from the germline V gene. CDR3 bases: TGTGCCAGCAGCCAAAGAGGGGGCGATGAGCAGTTCTTC. This encodes CASSQRGGDEQFF.

This clonotype was seen repeatedly, ten times or more. The chain has TRBV10-1 and TRBJ2-1; 8 nucleotides align to TRBD2. After removal of 3 bases from V and 6 bases from J, the junction contained 1 base not matched to a gene. CDR3 length: 13 amino acids. Per germline, CDR1 WNHNN and CDR2 SYGVQD (reference sequence). Here the CDR3 DNA reads TGCGCCAGCAGTGAAGCGGGGGTCAATGAGCAGTTCTTC. Translated, it gives CASSEAGVNEQFF.

This clonotype was detected many times. This chain connects TRBV7-3 to TRBJ2-1; 9 positions match TRBD2. The CDR3 sequence is 16 residues long. With 5 bases clipped from V and 7 bases from J, the junction kept 12 bases outside the gene matches. Germline lookup yields CDR1 SGHTA and CDR2 FQGTGA. The CDR3 DNA sequence: TGTGCCAGCAGCCGTTCGGGTAGCGGGAGTATGAATGAGCAGTTCTTC. It yields the protein CASSRSGSGSMNEQFF. Together with reference TRBV7-3 and TRBJ2-1, the CDR3 gives the full variable domain: GAGVSQTPSNKVTEKGKYVELRCDPISGHTALYWYRQSLGQGPEFLIYFQGTGAADDSGLPNDRFFAVRPEGSVSTLKIQRTERGDSAVYLCASSRSGSGSMNEQFFGPGTRLTVL.

This clonotype was counted ten times or more. The rearrangement links TRBV19 to TRBJ2-5, with a possible D match to TRBD2 (6 bases). V was pared by 7 bases and J by 0 bases, with 12 bases between. Germline CDR1 LNHDA, CDR2 SQIVND (reference sequence). The CDR3 runs 14 residues. CDR3 region: CASKGGGYQETQYF. In DNA form, the CDR3 reads TGTGCCAGTAAGGGAGGAGGGTACCAAGAGACCCAGTACTTC.

This clonotype was detected ten times or more. This rearrangement joins TRBV9 to TRBJ2-2; D gene uncertain. Germline CDR1 is SGDLS and CDR2 is YYNGEE. The CDR3 totals 12 residues. The ends were cut back, 0 bases at V and 7 bases at J, with 4 bases in the middle. The CDR3 region is CASSVAYGELFF. CDR3 bases: TGTGCCAGCAGCGTAGCCTACGGGGAGCTGTTTTTT.

This clonotype has a count of ten or more. This chain connects TRBV12-3 or TRBV12-4 to TRBJ2-1, with 7 bases fitting TRBD2. CDR3 length equals 15 residues. With 6 bases clipped from V and 7 bases from J, the junction kept 12 bases outside the gene matches. The CDR3 protein is CASRPAVAGGNEQFF. The CDR3 DNA is TGTGCCAGCAGACCCGCGGTGGCCGGGGGGAATGAGCAGTTCTTC.

This clonotype was detected many times. The gene calls are TRBV7-9 and TRBJ1-1, with 7 bases aligning to TRBD1. The CDR3 covers 15 residues. Germline-derived CDR1 and CDR2 are SEHNR and FQNEAQ (reference sequence). V shed 1 base, J shed 6 bases, and the junction held 8 bases outside the gene matches. The CDR3 sequence: CASSLGDSSTAEAFF. CDR3 nucleotide sequence: TGTGCCAGCAGCTTAGGGGACAGTTCGACCGCTGAAGCTTTCTTT. The whole variable domain, remainder taken from reference TRBV7-9 and TRBJ1-1, is DTGVSQNPRHKITKRGQNVTFRCDPISEHNRLYWYRQTLGQGPEFLTYFQNEAQLEKSRLLSDRFSAERPKGSFSTLEIQRTEQGDSAMYLCASSLGDSSTAEAFFGQGTRLTVV.

This clonotype was counted at least ten times. V gene TRBV2 combines with J gene TRBJ2-5; D not resolved. This CDR3 comprises 11 residues. V was pared by 3 bases and J by 5 bases, with 4 bases between. Germline V gives CDR1 SNHLY, CDR2 FYNNEI. Here the CDR3 reads CASSEGETQYF. As DNA, the CDR3 is TGTGCCAGCAGTGAGGGGGAGACCCAGTACTTC.

This clonotype was seen ten or more times. The chain uses TRBV20-1 and TRBJ2-7; 8 nucleotides line up with TRBD1. Trimming cost V 3 bases and J 0 bases; bases outside gene matches: 4. Germline CDR1 and CDR2: DFQATT and SNEGSKA (reference sequence). The CDR3 covers 14 residues. CDR3 nucleotides: TGCAGTGCTAGCGGGGACAGGAGCTCCTACGAGCAGTACTTC. Protein: CSASGDRSSYEQYF.

Remarks on this clonotype: A much larger clone differs from this one at a single base, so this may be a read error. This chain joins TRBV11-3 and TRBJ1-1; weak D call: TRBD1 (5 bases). CDR1 is SGHNT and CDR2 is YENEEA in the germline V gene. There are 14 residues in the CDR3. Trimming removed 4 bases at V and 3 bases at J, with 12 bases between. The CDR3 DNA is TGTGCCAGCAGCTCGGACACCCAGGACACTGAAGCTTTCTTT. Translation: CASSSDTQDTEAFF.

This clonotype was detected a few times. The chain is built from TRBV30 and TRBJ1-5, with D perhaps TRBD1 (5 bases). Germline V gene data show CDR1 as GTSNPN and CDR2 as SVGIG (reference sequence). The V end lost 3 bases, the J end lost 7 bases, and 16 bases lay between the germline ends. This CDR3 spans 14 amino acids. DNA of the CDR3: TGTGCCTGGAGCGTGGGGGGGTTTTGGCAGCCCCAGCATTTT. This encodes CAWSVGGFWQPQHF. Combining the CDR3 with reference TRBV30 and TRBJ1-5 gives the whole variable domain SQTIHQWPATLVQPVGSPLSLECTVEGTSNPNLYWYRQAAGRGLQLLFYSVGIGQISSEVPQNLSASRPQDRQFILSSKKLLLSDSGFYLCAWSVGGFWQPQHFGDGTRLSIL.

There are many counts of this clonotype. This chain links TRBV5-1 with TRBJ2-5; TRBD1 aligns across 10 bases. V lost 4 bases to trimming and J lost 3 bases; unmatched junction nucleotides: 3. Germline values: CDR1 SGHRS, CDR2 YFSETQ. This CDR3 contains 14 residues. DNA for the CDR3: TGCGCCAGCAGCCCCGGGACAGGGGAAGAGACCCAGTACTTC. As protein: CASSPGTGEETQYF.

This clonotype turned up a few times. The V and J genes are TRBV21-1 and TRBJ2-7; TRBD1 is taken as the D call from the table, unchecked against the DNA. TRBV21-1 is shown as a pseudogene. The CDR3 has 12 amino acids. Here the CDR3 DNA reads TGTGCCAGCAGACCGGGACCCTACGAGCAGTACTTC. Protein sequence: CASRPGPYEQYF.

In this sample, this clonotype turned up many times. CDR3 in amino acids: CSVESDSGYEQFF. The CDR3 DNA reads TGCAGCGTTGAGAGCGATAGCGGTTATGAGCAGTTCTTC. The gene calls are TRBV29-1 and TRBJ2-1, with D maybe TRBD2 (6 bases). Germline values: CDR1 SQVTM, CDR2 ANQGSEA. V gave up 3 bases and J gave up 8 bases, with 14 bases separating them. This CDR3 comprises 13 residues.

This clonotype was counted ten times or more. The chain couples TRBV12-3 or TRBV12-4 to TRBJ1-5; the D gene is possibly TRBD1 (5 bases). This CDR3 comprises 14 residues. The V end was cut by 6 bases, the J end by 5 bases, with 14 bases between. In DNA, the CDR3 is TGTGCCAGCAGCCGATCGGGGGGATATCAGCCCCAGCATTTT. It translates to CASSRSGGYQPQHF.

This clonotype was detected ten times or more. This chain uses TRBV29-1 with TRBJ2-2; unclear D gene. V lost 4 bases and J lost 4, with 7 bases in between. The CDR3 has 12 residues. From germline, CDR1 is SQVTM and CDR2 ANQGSEA. The CDR3 loop is CSVGDFTGELFF. CDR3 coding DNA: TGCAGCGTTGGTGACTTCACCGGGGAGCTGTTTTTT.

This clonotype was detected ten times or more. The chain joins TRBV7-9 to TRBJ2-2, with D hard to call. There are 14 residues in the CDR3. V was shortened by 1 base and J by 5 bases, with 8 bases between the two germline ends. Looked up from germline, CDR1 is SEHNR and CDR2 is FQNEAQ (reference sequence). The CDR3 region is CASSLELGTGELFF. CDR3 nucleotide sequence: TGTGCCAGCAGCTTAGAGCTCGGAACCGGGGAGCTGTTTTTT.

This clonotype has at least ten counts. The chain uses TRBV11-2 and TRBJ2-1; TRBD2 agrees at 10 bases. After removal of 5 bases from V and 10 bases from J, the junction contained 17 bases not matched to a gene. The CDR3 loop spans 17 amino acids. Germline V gene data show CDR1 as SGHAT and CDR2 as FQNNGV. In DNA, the CDR3 is TGTGCCAGCAGCCCTCTAGGGACAGCGGGGGGGTTGGGGGAGCAGTTCTTC. It specifies CASSPLGTAGGLGEQFF.

The table lists this clonotype with many counts. This rearrangement joins TRBV3-1 to TRBJ2-1, with D unclear. V was clipped by 1 base and J by 7 bases, with 5 bases between them. This CDR3 comprises 12 residues. Germline V gives CDR1 LGHDT, CDR2 YNNKEL (reference sequence). For the CDR3, the DNA is TGTGCCAGCAGCCAAGTCGGGAATGAGCAGTTCTTC. Protein product: CASSQVGNEQFF.

Regarding this clonotype: Since a much larger clone is just one base distant, this may be a read error. V gene TRBV29-1 combines with J gene TRBJ2-3, with D perhaps TRBD1 (5 bases). The length of the CDR3 is 12 residues. V dropped 3 bases and J dropped 8 bases, with 12 bases sitting between them. In germline, CDR1 is SQVTM, CDR2 ANQGSEA. DNA for the CDR3: TGCAGCGTTGACCAGGGAATGGGTACGCAGTATTTT. Translating it yields CSVDQGMGTQYF.

This clonotype was detected ten times or more. Germline and junction disagree at one end, which may indicate a read error. V is TRBV3-1 and J is TRBJ2-4, with D possibly TRBD2 on 6 matching bases. Germline CDR1 reads LGHDT; CDR2 reads YNNKEL (reference sequence). CDR3 length: 11 residues. In DNA form, the CDR3 reads TGTGCCAGCAGCAGTCGCGGGAATTGGCACTTC. This encodes CASSSRGNWHF.

The sample holds many counts of this clonotype. The rearrangement uses TRBV11-2 and TRBJ1-4; 7 bases align to TRBD1. V was pared by 5 bases and J by 8 bases, with 8 bases of the junction left unmatched. The CDR3 is 14 residues long. The V gene's germline CDR1 is SGHAT and CDR2 FQNNGV. The CDR3 protein is CASSPDRVGEKLFF. CDR3 bases: TGTGCCAGCAGCCCCGACAGGGTTGGAGAAAAACTGTTTTTT. The variable domain in full, completed from reference TRBV11-2 and TRBJ1-4, reads EAGVAQSPRYKIIEKRQSVAFWCNPISGHATLYWYQQILGQGPKLLIQFQNNGVVDDSQLPKDRFSAERLKGVDSTLKIQPAKLEDSAVYLCASSPDRVGEKLFFGSGTQLSVL.

This clonotype was seen at least ten times. The rearrangement uses TRBV29-1 and TRBJ2-1, with 13 nucleotides matching TRBD2. V lost 5 bases, J lost 9 bases, and 4 bases stayed unmatched. There are 13 residues in the CDR3. Per germline, CDR1 SQVTM and CDR2 ANQGSEA. As DNA, the CDR3 is TGCAGCGTTCGGACTAGCGGGAGTGTTGAGCAGTTCTTC. Translated: CSVRTSGSVEQFF.

Of note for this clonotype: A far larger clone is one base from this, pointing to a likely read error. V is TRBV11-3 and J is TRBJ2-1; the D is unclear. The germline gives CDR1 SGHNT, CDR2 YENEEA. V gave up 5 bases and J gave up 10 bases, with 12 bases separating them. This CDR3 has 12 residues. CDR3: CASSRSAKEQFF. The CDR3, as DNA: TGTGCCAGCAGCCGCAGCGCGAAAGAGCAGTTCTTC.

This chain links TRBV5-1 with TRBJ1-2; the match to TRBD1 covers 7 bases. The CDR3 runs 14 residues. Germline CDR1 and CDR2: SGHRS and YFSETQ. The V segment lost 0 bases and the J segment 5 bases; nucleotides outside the gene matches: 4. CDR3 nucleotide sequence: TGCGCCAGCAGCTTGGGGGGACAGACGTATGGCTACACCTTC. Translated, it gives CASSLGGQTYGYTF.